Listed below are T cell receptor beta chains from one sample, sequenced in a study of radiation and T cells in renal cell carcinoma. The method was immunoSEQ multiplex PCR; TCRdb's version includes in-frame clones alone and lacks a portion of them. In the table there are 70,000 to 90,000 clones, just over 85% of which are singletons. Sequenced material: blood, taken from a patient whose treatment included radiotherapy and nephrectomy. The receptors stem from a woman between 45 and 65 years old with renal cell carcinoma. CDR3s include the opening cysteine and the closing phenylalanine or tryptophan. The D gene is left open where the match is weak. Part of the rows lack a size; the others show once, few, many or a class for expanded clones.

CDR3nt: TGTGCCAGCAAAGCCCTATCTGAAGCTTTCTTT; CDR3aa: CASKALSEAFF; d_gene: .; v_gene: TRBV6-5; j_gene: TRBJ1-1; abundance: .
CDR3nt: TGCGCCAGCAGCCATTCACAGGGGACAGGAATCGGTGGCTACACCTTC; CDR3aa: CASSHSQGTGIGGYTF; d_gene: TRBD1; v_gene: TRBV5-1; j_gene: TRBJ1-2; abundance: .
CDR3nt: TGTGCCAGCAGCCGGGACCTTAACACTGAAGCTTTCTTT; CDR3aa: CASSRDLNTEAFF; d_gene: .; v_gene: TRBV7-9; j_gene: TRBJ1-1; abundance: .
CDR3nt: TGTGCCAGCAGCCAGGACTCAGACTACGAGCAGTACTTC; CDR3aa: CASSQDSDYEQYF; d_gene: .; v_gene: TRBV5-6; j_gene: TRBJ2-7; abundance: .
CDR3nt: TGTGCCAGCAGCGTCGACAGGGATACTGAAGCTTTCTTT; CDR3aa: CASSVDRDTEAFF; d_gene: TRBD1; v_gene: TRBV9; j_gene: TRBJ1-1; abundance: .
CDR3nt: TGTGCCAGCAGCCAAAACTATGGCTACACCTTC; CDR3aa: CASSQNYGYTF; d_gene: .; v_gene: TRBV11-2; j_gene: TRBJ1-2; abundance: .
CDR3nt: TGCGCCAGCAGCTTGGCCCCGGACGACACCGGGGAGCTGTTTTTT; CDR3aa: CASSLAPDDTGELFF; d_gene: .; v_gene: TRBV5-1; j_gene: TRBJ2-2; abundance: .
CDR3nt: TGTGCCAGCAGCTCGCAGTCCGACAGGGGACACGAGCAGTACTTC; CDR3aa: CASSSQSDRGHEQYF; d_gene: TRBD1; v_gene: TRBV7-2; j_gene: TRBJ2-7; abundance: .
CDR3nt: TGTGCCAGCAGCGCGACATCCGGGACTAGCGGGAGTCCCGGGGAGCTGTTTTTT; CDR3aa: CASSATSGTSGSPGELFF; d_gene: TRBD2; v_gene: TRBV9; j_gene: TRBJ2-2; abundance: .
CDR3nt: TGCGCCAGCAGCTCCCGGACGGGAACAGATACGCAGTATTTT; CDR3aa: CASSSRTGTDTQYF; d_gene: .; v_gene: TRBV5-1; j_gene: TRBJ2-3; abundance: .
CDR3nt: TGTGCCAGCAGCTTACCCCTAGCGGGAGGGGTCAATGAGCAGTTCTTC; CDR3aa: CASSLPLAGGVNEQFF; d_gene: TRBD2; v_gene: TRBV7-2; j_gene: TRBJ2-1; abundance: .
CDR3nt: TGTGCCAGCAGATATAGTCGAGGGTCAGATACGCAGTATTTT; CDR3aa: CASRYSRGSDTQYF; d_gene: .; v_gene: TRBV7-2; j_gene: TRBJ2-3; abundance: .
CDR3nt: TGTGCCAGCAGCTTAGCGCTCAAGTGGGGCTACACCTTC; CDR3aa: CASSLALKWGYTF; d_gene: .; v_gene: TRBV7-2; j_gene: TRBJ1-2; abundance: .
CDR3nt: TGTGCCAGCAGCGCGCCGGGACTCAACTCTGGGGCCAACGTCCTGACTTTC; CDR3aa: CASSAPGLNSGANVLTF; d_gene: .; v_gene: TRBV9; j_gene: TRBJ2-6; abundance: .
CDR3nt: TGTGCCAGCATCCCCTTGGAGGGAAATGAGCAGTTCTTC; CDR3aa: CASIPLEGNEQFF; d_gene: .; v_gene: TRBV7-9; j_gene: TRBJ2-1; abundance: .
CDR3nt: TGTGCCAGCTCATCTACGGACAGGACAGATACGCAGTATTTT; CDR3aa: CASSSTDRTDTQYF; d_gene: TRBD1; v_gene: TRBV18; j_gene: TRBJ2-3; abundance: .
CDR3nt: TGTGCCAGCAGCTTAGAGATCCGGGACAGGGGGGTGGAGACCCAGTACTTC; CDR3aa: CASSLEIRDRGVETQYF; d_gene: TRBD1; v_gene: TRBV7-2; j_gene: TRBJ2-5; abundance: .
CDR3nt: TGTGCCTGGAGTGTACCTTCGACAGGAGCTAGCAATCAGCCCCAGCATTTT; CDR3aa: CAWSVPSTGASNQPQHF; d_gene: .; v_gene: TRBV30; j_gene: TRBJ1-5; abundance: .
CDR3nt: TGTGCCACCTCGCGGGGAAATCAGCCCCAGCATTTT; CDR3aa: CATSRGNQPQHF; d_gene: .; v_gene: TRBV5-6; j_gene: TRBJ1-5; abundance: .
CDR3nt: TGTGCCAGCAGCTTGGCGGGCAGCCAAGAGACCCAGTACTTC; CDR3aa: CASSLAGSQETQYF; d_gene: .; v_gene: TRBV5-4; j_gene: TRBJ2-5; abundance: .
CDR3nt: TGTGCCAGCGCGGCTCAGGCCTCCTCTACAGAAAAACTGTTTTTT; CDR3aa: CASAAQASSTEKLFF; d_gene: .; v_gene: TRBV7-9; j_gene: TRBJ1-4; abundance: .
CDR3nt: TGTGCCATCAGTGAGTCGTCGGGTAGCGATGAGCAGTTCTTC; CDR3aa: CAISESSGSDEQFF; d_gene: .; v_gene: TRBV10-3; j_gene: TRBJ2-1; abundance: once
CDR3nt: TGTGCCAGCAGCAAAGGGGACAGTGGCGCTTTCTTT; CDR3aa: CASSKGDSGAFF; d_gene: .; v_gene: TRBV21-1; j_gene: TRBJ1-1; abundance: .
CDR3nt: TGTGCCAGCAGCTTACATGGGGGGAACACTGAAGCTTTCTTT; CDR3aa: CASSLHGGNTEAFF; d_gene: .; v_gene: TRBV7-3; j_gene: TRBJ1-1; abundance: .
CDR3nt: TGTGCCAGCTCACCTCCCGGGACTAGCGGGAGGGTGCACAATGAGCAGTTCTTC; CDR3aa: CASSPPGTSGRVHNEQFF; d_gene: TRBD2; v_gene: TRBV18; j_gene: TRBJ2-1; abundance: .
CDR3nt: TGTGCCAGCAGCTTATTCGGGGTTGGAGGGAGTGAAGCTTTCTTT; CDR3aa: CASSLFGVGGSEAFF; d_gene: .; v_gene: TRBV7-2; j_gene: TRBJ1-1; abundance: .
CDR3nt: TGTGCCAGCACCTTAGGTTACGATCCAGATACGCAGTATTTT; CDR3aa: CASTLGYDPDTQYF; d_gene: .; v_gene: TRBV28; j_gene: TRBJ2-3; abundance: once
CDR3nt: TGTGCCAGCAGCCCGCCGGGACGGCCCTACGAGCAGTACTTC; CDR3aa: CASSPPGRPYEQYF; d_gene: .; v_gene: TRBV7-2; j_gene: TRBJ2-7; abundance: .
CDR3nt: TGTGCCAGTAGTATCCCGGCGGAAAACACTGAAGCTTTCTTT; CDR3aa: CASSIPAENTEAFF; d_gene: .; v_gene: TRBV19; j_gene: TRBJ1-1; abundance: .
CDR3nt: TGTGCCAGCTCATTGGGACAGGGAGTCCAAGAGACCCAGTACTTC; CDR3aa: CASSLGQGVQETQYF; d_gene: TRBD1; v_gene: TRBV18; j_gene: TRBJ2-5; abundance: .
CDR3nt: TGTGCCAGCAGTGAAGCAAGGGGGGCTATGGCCGGGGAGCTGTTTTTT; CDR3aa: CASSEARGAMAGELFF; d_gene: .; v_gene: TRBV6-1; j_gene: TRBJ2-2; abundance: .
CDR3nt: TGCGCCAGCAGCCAAGATTTGCCTGTGGCTGAAGCTTTCTTT; CDR3aa: CASSQDLPVAEAFF; d_gene: .; v_gene: TRBV4-3; j_gene: TRBJ1-1; abundance: few
CDR3nt: TGTGCCAGTAGTCCCCGGACAGGGGAGCAAGAGACCCAGTACTTC; CDR3aa: CASSPRTGEQETQYF; d_gene: TRBD1; v_gene: TRBV19; j_gene: TRBJ2-5; abundance: .
CDR3nt: TGTGCCAGCAGCCTCAATCGGGACTATGGCTACACCTTC; CDR3aa: CASSLNRDYGYTF; d_gene: .; v_gene: TRBV27; j_gene: TRBJ1-2; abundance: .
CDR3nt: TGTGCCAGCAGTTTAGTCCCAGGGCTACAAGAGACCCAGTACTTC; CDR3aa: CASSLVPGLQETQYF; d_gene: .; v_gene: TRBV27; j_gene: TRBJ2-5; abundance: .
CDR3nt: TGTGCCATCAGTGAGCCTGGGACAGGAACTAGCACAGATACGCAGTATTTT; CDR3aa: CAISEPGTGTSTDTQYF; d_gene: TRBD1; v_gene: TRBV10-3; j_gene: TRBJ2-3; abundance: .
CDR3nt: TGTGCCAGCAGTGACATGGGGGACACCGGGGAGCTGTTTTTT; CDR3aa: CASSDMGDTGELFF; d_gene: .; v_gene: TRBV6-4; j_gene: TRBJ2-2; abundance: .
CDR3nt: TGTGCCAGTCGGTCCGAGCGAGGACGGACCACCTATGGCTACACCTTC; CDR3aa: CASRSERGRTTYGYTF; d_gene: .; v_gene: TRBV19; j_gene: TRBJ1-2; abundance: .
CDR3nt: TGCGCCAGCAGCCAAGAGCGGACAGCGGCAGTAAAACTGTTTTTT; CDR3aa: CASSQERTAAVKLFF; d_gene: .; v_gene: TRBV4-3; j_gene: TRBJ1-4; abundance: .
CDR3nt: TGTGCCAGCATCCCCCCGGGACAGACGAACTATGGCTACACCTTC; CDR3aa: CASIPPGQTNYGYTF; d_gene: TRBD1; v_gene: TRBV19; j_gene: TRBJ1-2; abundance: .
CDR3nt: TGTGCCAGCAGCTTAGTGGGTCCTAGCGGGATTGCTGAGCAGTTCTTC; CDR3aa: CASSLVGPSGIAEQFF; d_gene: TRBD2; v_gene: TRBV13; j_gene: TRBJ2-1; abundance: .
CDR3nt: TGTGCCAGCAGCTTCGATGGGACAGGGGGTGGAGGCTACACCTTC; CDR3aa: CASSFDGTGGGGYTF; d_gene: TRBD1; v_gene: TRBV11-3; j_gene: TRBJ1-2; abundance: .
CDR3nt: TGTGCCAGCAGTTCCCTGCGGCGGGGCCCGGCGGCTAACTATGGCTACACCTTC; CDR3aa: CASSSLRRGPAANYGYTF; d_gene: .; v_gene: TRBV27; j_gene: TRBJ1-2; abundance: .
CDR3nt: TGTGCCAGCAGTACGGTCAATTCACCCCTCCACTTT; CDR3aa: CASSTVNSPLHF; d_gene: .; v_gene: TRBV27; j_gene: TRBJ1-6; abundance: .
CDR3nt: TGTGCCAGCAGCTTAGGGACACAAATCAATCAGCCCCAGCATTTT; CDR3aa: CASSLGTQINQPQHF; d_gene: .; v_gene: TRBV7-2; j_gene: TRBJ1-5; abundance: few
CDR3nt: TGTGCCAGCAGACTCCGGGAGACCCAGTACTTC; CDR3aa: CASRLRETQYF; d_gene: .; v_gene: TRBV7-9; j_gene: TRBJ2-5; abundance: .